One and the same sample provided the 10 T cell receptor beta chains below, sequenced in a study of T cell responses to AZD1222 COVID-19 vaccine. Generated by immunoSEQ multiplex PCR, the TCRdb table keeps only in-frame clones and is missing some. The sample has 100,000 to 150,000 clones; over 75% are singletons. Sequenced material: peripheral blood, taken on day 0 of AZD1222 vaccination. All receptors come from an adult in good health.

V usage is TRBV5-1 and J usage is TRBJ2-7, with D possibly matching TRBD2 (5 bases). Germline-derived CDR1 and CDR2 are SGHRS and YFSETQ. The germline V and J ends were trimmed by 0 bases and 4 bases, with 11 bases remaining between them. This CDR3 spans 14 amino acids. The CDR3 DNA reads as TGCGCCAGCAGCTTGGAGGCAGGAGGTTACGAGCAGTACTTC. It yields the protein CASSLEAGGYEQYF.

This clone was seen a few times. CDR3 region: CASSYVKAGANVLTF. The CDR3 DNA reads TGTGCCAGCAGTTACGTGAAGGCCGGGGCCAACGTCCTGACTTTC. The chain has TRBV6-5 and TRBJ2-6; D is unresolved. V was clipped by 2 bases and J by 4 bases, with 9 bases between them. The germline gives CDR1 MNHEY, CDR2 SVGAGI. This CDR3 spans 15 amino acids.

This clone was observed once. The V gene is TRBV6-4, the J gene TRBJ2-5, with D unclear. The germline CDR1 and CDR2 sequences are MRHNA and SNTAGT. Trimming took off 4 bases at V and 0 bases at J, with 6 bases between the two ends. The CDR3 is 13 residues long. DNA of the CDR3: TGTGCCAGCAGTGGGCCCTACCAAGAGACCCAGTACTTC. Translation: CASSGPYQETQYF.

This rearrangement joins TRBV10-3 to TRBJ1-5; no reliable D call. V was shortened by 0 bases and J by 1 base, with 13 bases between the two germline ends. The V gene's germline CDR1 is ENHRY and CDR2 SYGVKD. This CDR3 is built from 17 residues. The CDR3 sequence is CAISESRRTLSNQPQHF. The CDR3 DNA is TGTGCCATCAGTGAGTCACGTAGGACTTTGAGCAATCAGCCCCAGCATTTT.

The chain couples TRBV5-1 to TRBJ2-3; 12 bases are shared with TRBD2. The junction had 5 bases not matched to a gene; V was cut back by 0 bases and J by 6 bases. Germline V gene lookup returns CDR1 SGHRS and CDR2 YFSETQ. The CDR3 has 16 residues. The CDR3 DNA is TGCGCCAGCAGCTTGGGACTAGCGGGGGTCTTGGATACGCAGTATTTT. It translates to CASSLGLAGVLDTQYF. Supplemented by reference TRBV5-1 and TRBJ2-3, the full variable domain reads KAGVTQTPRYLIKTRGQQVTLSCSPISGHRSVSWYQQTPGQGLQFLFEYFSETQRNKGNFPGRFSGRQFSNSRSEMNVSTLELGDSALYLCASSLGLAGVLDTQYFGPGTRLTVL.

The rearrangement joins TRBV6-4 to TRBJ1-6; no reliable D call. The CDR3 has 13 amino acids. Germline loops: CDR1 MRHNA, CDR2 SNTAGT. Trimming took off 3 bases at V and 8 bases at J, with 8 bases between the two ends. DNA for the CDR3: TGTGCCAGCAGTGAAGCCTGGGATTCACCCCTCCACTTT. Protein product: CASSEAWDSPLHF.

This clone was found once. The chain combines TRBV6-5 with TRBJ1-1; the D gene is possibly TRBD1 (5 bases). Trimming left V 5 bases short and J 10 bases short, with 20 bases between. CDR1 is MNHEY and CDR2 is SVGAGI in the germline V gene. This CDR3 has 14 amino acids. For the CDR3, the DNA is TGTGCCAGCAGTCCCTACGTGGGGGAGGAAGGAGCTTTCTTT. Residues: CASSPYVGEEGAFF.

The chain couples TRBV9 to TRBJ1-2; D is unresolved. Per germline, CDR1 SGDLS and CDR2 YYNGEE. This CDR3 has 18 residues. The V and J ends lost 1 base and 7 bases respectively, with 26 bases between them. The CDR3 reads CASSVSTKDSQTTAGYTF. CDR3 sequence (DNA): TGTGCCAGCAGCGTAAGCACCAAAGACTCCCAAACCACCGCTGGCTACACCTTC. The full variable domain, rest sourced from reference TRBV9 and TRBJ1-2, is DSGVTQTPKHLITATGQRVTLRCSPRSGDLSVYWYQQSLDQGLQFLIQYYNGEERAKGNILERFSAQQFPDLHSELNLSSLELGDSALYFCASSVSTKDSQTTAGYTFGSGTRLTVV.

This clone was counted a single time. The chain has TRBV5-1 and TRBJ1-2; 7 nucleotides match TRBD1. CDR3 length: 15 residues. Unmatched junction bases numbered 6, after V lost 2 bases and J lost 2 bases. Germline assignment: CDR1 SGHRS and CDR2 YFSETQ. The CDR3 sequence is CASSFLGTVNYGYTF. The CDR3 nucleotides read TGCGCCAGCAGCTTTCTTGGGACAGTGAACTATGGCTACACCTTC.

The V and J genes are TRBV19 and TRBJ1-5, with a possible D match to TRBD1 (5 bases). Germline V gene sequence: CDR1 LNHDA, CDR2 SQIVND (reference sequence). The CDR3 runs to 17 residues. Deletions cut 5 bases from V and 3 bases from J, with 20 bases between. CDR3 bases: TGTGCCAGTAGTCCTGCGGCGACAGAGCTTTCCAATCAGCCCCAGCATTTT. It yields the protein CASSPAATELSNQPQHF.